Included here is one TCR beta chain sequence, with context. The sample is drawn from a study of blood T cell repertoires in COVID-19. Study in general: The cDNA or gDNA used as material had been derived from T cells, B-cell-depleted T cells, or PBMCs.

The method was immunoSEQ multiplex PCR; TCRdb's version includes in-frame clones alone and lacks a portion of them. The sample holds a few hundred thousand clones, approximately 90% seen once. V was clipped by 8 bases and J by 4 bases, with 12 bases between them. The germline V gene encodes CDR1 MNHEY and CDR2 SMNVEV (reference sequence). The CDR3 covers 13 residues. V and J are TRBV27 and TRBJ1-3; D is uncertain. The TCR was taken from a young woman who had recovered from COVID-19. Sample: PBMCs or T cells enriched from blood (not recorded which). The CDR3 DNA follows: TGTGCCAGCTGGGAGCCGAGGGGAAACACCATATATTTT. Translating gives CASWEPRGNTIYF.